The clone carrying this T cell receptor (beta chain) was picked up many times. This specimen belongs to a study of response to subunit inactivated influenza vaccine. One entry per CDR3 protein results from TCRdb running MiXCR on the RT-PCR reads. In the table there are hundreds of thousands of distinct CDR3 sequences, roughly 13% of which are singletons. Germline CDR1 and CDR2: SEHNR and FQNEAQ (reference sequence). V was shortened by 1 base and J by 4 bases, with 14 bases between the two germline ends. The CDR3 length is 15 residues. The rearrangement joins TRBV7-9 to TRBJ2-7; a possible D gene is TRBD1 (5 bases). Sequenced here: PBMCs from blood, sampled about 14 days before vaccination. The clonotype originates from a man aged 50 or older who received an inactivated influenza vaccine. The CDR3 sequence: CASSLDGPDSYEQYF. DNA for the CDR3: TGTGCCAGCAGCTTAGATGGACCTGACAGTTACGAGCAGTACTTC.